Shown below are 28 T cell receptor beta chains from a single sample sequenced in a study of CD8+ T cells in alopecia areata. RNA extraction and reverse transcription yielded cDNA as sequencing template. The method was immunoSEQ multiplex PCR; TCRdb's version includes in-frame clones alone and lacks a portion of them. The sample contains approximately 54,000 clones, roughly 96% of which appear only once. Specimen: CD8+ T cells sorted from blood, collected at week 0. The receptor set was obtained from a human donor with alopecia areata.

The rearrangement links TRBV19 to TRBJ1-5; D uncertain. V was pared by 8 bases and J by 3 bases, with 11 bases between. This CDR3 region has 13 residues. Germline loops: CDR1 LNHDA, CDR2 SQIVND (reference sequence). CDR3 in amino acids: CASCGRPNQPQHF. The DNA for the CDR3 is TGTGCCAGTTGTGGACGGCCCAATCAGCCCCAGCATTTT.

The CDR3 region is CATNFGGTGRDGQYF. CDR3 in DNA: TGTGCCACCAATTTTGGTGGGACCGGGAGAGACGGCCAGTACTTC. The rearrangement uses TRBV5-8 and TRBJ2-5, with D maybe TRBD2 (6 bases). Trimming cost V 9 bases and J 10 bases, with 28 bases left between them. CDR3 size: 15 residues. Germline V lookup: CDR1 SGHTS, CDR2 YDEGEE.

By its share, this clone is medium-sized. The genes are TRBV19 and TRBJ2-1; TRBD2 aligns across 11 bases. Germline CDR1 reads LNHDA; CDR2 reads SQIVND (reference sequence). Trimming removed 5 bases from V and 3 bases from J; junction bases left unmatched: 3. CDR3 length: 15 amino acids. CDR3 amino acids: CASSVTSGDYNEQFF. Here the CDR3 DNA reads TGTGCCAGTAGTGTGACTAGCGGGGACTACAATGAGCAGTTCTTC.

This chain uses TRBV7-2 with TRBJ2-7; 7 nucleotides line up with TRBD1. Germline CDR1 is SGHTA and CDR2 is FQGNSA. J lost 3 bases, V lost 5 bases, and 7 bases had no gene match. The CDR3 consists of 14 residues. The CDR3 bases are TGTGCCAGCAGCCTCCCCGGACAGGACTACGAGCAGTACTTC. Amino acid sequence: CASSLPGQDYEQYF.

DNA of the CDR3: TGTGCCAGCAGATATTTCCGGGACAGTCACTACGAGCAGTACTTC. Translating gives CASRYFRDSHYEQYF. This sequence joins TRBV6-5 and TRBJ2-7; TRBD1 matches at 7 bases. The CDR3 sequence is 15 residues long. J lost 3 bases, V lost 6 bases, and 11 bases had no gene match. CDR1 MNHEY and CDR2 SVGAGI come from the germline V gene.

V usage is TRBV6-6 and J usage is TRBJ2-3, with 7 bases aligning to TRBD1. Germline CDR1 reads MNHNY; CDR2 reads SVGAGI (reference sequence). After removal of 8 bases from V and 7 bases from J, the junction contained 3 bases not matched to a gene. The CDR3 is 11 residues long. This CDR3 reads CASEGANTQYF. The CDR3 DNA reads TGTGCCAGCGAGGGGGCAAATACGCAGTATTTT.

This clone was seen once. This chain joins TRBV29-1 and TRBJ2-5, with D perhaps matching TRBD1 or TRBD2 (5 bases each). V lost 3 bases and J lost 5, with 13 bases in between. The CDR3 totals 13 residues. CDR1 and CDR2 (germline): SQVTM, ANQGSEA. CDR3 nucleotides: TGCAGCGTTGACAGGGACGCTTGGGAGACCCAGTACTTC. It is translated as CSVDRDAWETQYF.

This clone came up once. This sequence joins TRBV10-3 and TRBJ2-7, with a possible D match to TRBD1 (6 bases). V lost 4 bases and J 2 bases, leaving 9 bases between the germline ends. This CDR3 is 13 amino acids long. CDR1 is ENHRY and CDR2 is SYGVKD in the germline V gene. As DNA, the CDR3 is TGTGCCATCAGTGGGAACAGGGCCTACGAGCAGTACTTC. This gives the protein CAISGNRAYEQYF.

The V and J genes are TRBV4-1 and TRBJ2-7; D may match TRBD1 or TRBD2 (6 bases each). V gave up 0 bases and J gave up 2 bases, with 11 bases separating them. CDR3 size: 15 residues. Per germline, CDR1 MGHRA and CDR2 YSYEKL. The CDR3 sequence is CASSQEGGFPYEQYF. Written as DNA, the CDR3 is TGCGCCAGCAGCCAAGAAGGGGGGTTCCCCTACGAGCAGTACTTC.

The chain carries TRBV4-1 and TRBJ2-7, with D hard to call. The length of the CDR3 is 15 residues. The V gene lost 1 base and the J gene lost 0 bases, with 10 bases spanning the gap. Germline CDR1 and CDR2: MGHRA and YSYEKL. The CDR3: CASSQGHHSSYEQYF. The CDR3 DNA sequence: TGCGCCAGCAGCCAAGGACACCATTCCTCCTACGAGCAGTACTTC.

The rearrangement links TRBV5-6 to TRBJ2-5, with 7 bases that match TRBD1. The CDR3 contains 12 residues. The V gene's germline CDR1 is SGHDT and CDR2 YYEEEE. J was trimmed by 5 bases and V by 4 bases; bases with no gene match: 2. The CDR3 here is CASSGTEETQYF. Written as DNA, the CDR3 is TGTGCCAGCAGCGGGACAGAGGAGACCCAGTACTTC.

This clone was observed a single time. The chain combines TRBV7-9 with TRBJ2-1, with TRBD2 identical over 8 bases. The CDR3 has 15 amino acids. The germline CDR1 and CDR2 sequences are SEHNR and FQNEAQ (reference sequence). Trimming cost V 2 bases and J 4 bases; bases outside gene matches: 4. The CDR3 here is CASSLHSGTYNEQFF. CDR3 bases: TGTGCCAGCAGCTTACATAGCGGGACATACAATGAGCAGTTCTTC.

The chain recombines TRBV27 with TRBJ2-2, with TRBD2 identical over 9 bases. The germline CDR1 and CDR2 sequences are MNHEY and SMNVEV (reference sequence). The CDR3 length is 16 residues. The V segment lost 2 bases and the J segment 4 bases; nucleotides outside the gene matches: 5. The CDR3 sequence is CASSLDVAGVTGELFF. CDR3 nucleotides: TGTGCCAGCAGTTTAGATGTAGCGGGGGTCACCGGGGAGCTGTTTTTT.

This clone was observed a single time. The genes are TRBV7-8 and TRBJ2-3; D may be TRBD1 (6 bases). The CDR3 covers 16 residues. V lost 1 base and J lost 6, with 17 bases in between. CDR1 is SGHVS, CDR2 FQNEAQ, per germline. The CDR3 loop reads CASSLETKAGADTQYF. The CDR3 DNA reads TGTGCCAGCAGCTTAGAGACGAAAGCAGGGGCGGATACGCAGTATTTT.

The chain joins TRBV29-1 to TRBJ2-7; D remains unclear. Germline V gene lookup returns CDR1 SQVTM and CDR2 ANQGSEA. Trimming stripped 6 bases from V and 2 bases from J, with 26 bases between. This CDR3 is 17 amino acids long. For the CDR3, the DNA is TGCAGCGTCACCCTCTTAACAGCAGAAAATCCTCCCTACGAGCAGTACTTC. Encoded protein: CSVTLLTAENPPYEQYF.

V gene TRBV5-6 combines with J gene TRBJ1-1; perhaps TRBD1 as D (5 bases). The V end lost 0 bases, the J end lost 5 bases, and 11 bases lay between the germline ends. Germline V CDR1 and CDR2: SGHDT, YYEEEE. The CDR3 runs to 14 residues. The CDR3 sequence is CASSLVGAGTEAFF. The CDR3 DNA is TGTGCCAGCAGCTTGGTCGGGGCTGGGACTGAAGCTTTCTTT. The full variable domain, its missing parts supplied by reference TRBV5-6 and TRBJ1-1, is DAGVTQSPTHLIKTRGQQVTLRCSPKSGHDTVSWYQQALGQGPQFIFQYYEEEERQRGNFPDRFSGHQFPNYSSELNVNALLLGDSALYLCASSLVGAGTEAFFGQGTRLTVV.

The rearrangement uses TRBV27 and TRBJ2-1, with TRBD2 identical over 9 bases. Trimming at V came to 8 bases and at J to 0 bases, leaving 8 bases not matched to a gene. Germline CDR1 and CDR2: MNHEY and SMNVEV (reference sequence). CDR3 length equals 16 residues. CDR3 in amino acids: CASARAGGSSYNEQFF. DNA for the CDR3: TGTGCCAGCGCCAGGGCGGGGGGGAGCTCCTACAATGAGCAGTTCTTC.

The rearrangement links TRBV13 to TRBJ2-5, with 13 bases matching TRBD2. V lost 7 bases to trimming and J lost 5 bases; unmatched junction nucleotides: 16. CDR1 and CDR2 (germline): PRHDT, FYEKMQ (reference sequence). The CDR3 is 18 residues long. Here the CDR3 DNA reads TGTGCCAGCAACACTTTCAGGACTAGCGGGGGAAGCGGGGAGACCCAGTACTTC. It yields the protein CASNTFRTSGGSGETQYF.

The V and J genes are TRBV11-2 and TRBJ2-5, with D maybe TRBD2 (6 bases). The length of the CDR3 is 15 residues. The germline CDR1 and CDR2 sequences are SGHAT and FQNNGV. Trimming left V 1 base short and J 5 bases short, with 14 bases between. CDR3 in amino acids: CASSLGFDREETQYF. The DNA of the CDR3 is TGTGCCAGCAGCTTAGGGTTCGACCGGGAGGAGACCCAGTACTTC. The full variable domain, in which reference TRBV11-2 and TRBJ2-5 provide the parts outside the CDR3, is EAGVAQSPRYKIIEKRQSVAFWCNPISGHATLYWYQQILGQGPKLLIQFQNNGVVDDSQLPKDRFSAERLKGVDSTLKIQPAKLEDSAVYLCASSLGFDREETQYFGPGTRLLVL.

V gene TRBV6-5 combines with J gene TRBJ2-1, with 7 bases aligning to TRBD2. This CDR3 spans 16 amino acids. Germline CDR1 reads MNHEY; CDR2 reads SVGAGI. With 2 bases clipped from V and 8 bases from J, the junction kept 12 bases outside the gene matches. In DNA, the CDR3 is TGTGCCAGCAGTTACCCGAGGGGAGCGGGACGGCATGAGCAGTTCTTC. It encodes CASSYPRGAGRHEQFF.

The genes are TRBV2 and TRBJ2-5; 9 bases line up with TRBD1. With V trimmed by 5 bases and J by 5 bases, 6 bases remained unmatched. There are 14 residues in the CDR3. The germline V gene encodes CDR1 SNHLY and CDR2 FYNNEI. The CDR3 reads CASSPDRGKETQYF. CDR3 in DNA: TGTGCCAGCAGTCCGGACAGGGGCAAGGAGACCCAGTACTTC.

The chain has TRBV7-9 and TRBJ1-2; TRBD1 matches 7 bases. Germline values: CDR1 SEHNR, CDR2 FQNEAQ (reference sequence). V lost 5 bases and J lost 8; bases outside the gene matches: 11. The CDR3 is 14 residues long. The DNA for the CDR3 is TGTGCCAGCAGCAGGGACAGACATGATTTGGGCTACACCTTC. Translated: CASSRDRHDLGYTF.

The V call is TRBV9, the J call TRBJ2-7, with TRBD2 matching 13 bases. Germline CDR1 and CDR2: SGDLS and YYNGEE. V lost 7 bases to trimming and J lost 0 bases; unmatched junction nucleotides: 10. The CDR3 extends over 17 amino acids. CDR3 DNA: TGTGCCAGCGGCGGACTAGCGGGGGCCCCGTTCTCCTACGAGCAGTACTTC. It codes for CASGGLAGAPFSYEQYF.

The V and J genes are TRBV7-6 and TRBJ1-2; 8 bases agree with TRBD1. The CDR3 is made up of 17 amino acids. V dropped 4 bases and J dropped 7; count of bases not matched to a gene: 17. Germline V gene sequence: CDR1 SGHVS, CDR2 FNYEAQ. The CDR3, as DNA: TGTGCCAGCAGCTCCGCGAGGAGGACAGGGACAATGGGTGGCTACACCTTC. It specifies CASSSARRTGTMGGYTF.

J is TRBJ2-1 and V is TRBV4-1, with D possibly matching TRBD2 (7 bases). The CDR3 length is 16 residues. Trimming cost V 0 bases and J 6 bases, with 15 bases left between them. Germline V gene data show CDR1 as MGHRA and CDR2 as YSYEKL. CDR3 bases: TGCGCCAGCAGCCAAGATCGCGGGGGCGTATTCAATGAGCAGTTCTTC. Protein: CASSQDRGGVFNEQFF.

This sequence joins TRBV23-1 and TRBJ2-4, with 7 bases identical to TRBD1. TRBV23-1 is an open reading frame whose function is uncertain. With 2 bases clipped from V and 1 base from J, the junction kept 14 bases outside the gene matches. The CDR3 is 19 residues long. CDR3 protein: CASSQIPESPTGAKNIQYF. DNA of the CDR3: TGCGCCAGCAGTCAAATCCCTGAATCTCCGACAGGGGCCAAAAACATTCAGTACTTC.

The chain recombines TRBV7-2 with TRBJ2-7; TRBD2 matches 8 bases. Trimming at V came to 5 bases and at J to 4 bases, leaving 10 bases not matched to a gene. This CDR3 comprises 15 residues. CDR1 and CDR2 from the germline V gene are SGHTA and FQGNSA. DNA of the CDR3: TGTGCCAGCAGCGCCTTTGGCGGGGGGCAATACGAGCAGTACTTC. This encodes CASSAFGGGQYEQYF.

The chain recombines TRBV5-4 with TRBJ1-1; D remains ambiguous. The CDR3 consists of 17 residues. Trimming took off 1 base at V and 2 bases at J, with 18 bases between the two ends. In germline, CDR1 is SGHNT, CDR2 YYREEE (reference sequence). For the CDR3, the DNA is TGTGCCAGCAGCTTGCGGACCTACCCGTATCGAAACACTGAAGCTTTCTTT. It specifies CASSLRTYPYRNTEAFF.